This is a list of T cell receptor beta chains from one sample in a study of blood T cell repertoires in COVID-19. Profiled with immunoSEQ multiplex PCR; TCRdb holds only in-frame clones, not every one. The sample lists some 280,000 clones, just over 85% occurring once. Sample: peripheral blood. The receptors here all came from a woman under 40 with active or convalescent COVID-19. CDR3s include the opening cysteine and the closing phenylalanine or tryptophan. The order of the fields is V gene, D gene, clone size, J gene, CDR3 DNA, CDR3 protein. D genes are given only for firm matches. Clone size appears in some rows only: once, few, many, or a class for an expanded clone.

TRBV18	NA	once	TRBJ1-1	TGTGCCAGCTCACTGCTGGACAGTGTGAACACTGAAGCTTTCTTT	CASSLLDSVNTEAFF
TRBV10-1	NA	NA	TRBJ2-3	TGCGCCAGCAGCGGACCGGGTGGAGCGGTAGGGACAGATACGCAGTATTTT	CASSGPGGAVGTDTQYF
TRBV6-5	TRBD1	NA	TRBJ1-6	TGTGCCAGCAGTTCCAACAGGGGGAATTCACCCCTCCACTTT	CASSSNRGNSPLHF
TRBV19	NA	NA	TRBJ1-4	TGTGCCAGTAGGAGGCAGGGCGGTTTAACTAATGAAAAACTGTTTTTT	CASRRQGGLTNEKLFF
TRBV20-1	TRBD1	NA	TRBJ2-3	TGCAGTGCTAGAGAAACGACAGGGGAGTATTTT	CSARETTGEYF
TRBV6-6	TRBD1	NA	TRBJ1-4	TGTGCCAGCAGTCCTCAACAGGGGGCCCTTAATGAAAAACTGTTTTTT	CASSPQQGALNEKLFF
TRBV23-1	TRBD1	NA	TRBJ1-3	TGCGCCAGCAGTCAACCACGGGACAGAACTTCAGTCTCTGGAAACACCATATATTTT	CASSQPRDRTSVSGNTIYF
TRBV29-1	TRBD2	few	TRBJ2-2	TGCAGCGTTGAACTCAAGCGGGGGCCCGGGGAGCTGTTTTTT	CSVELKRGPGELFF
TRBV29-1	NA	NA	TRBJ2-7	TGCAGCGTTGGAGGGGGGGTCTCCTACGAGCAGTACTTC	CSVGGGVSYEQYF
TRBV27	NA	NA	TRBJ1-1	TGTGCCAGCATCCTTAGGGTGGGGCCAATGAACACTGAAGCTTTCTTT	CASILRVGPMNTEAFF
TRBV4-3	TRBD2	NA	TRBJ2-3	TGCGCCAGCAGCCAAGATTCCCAGCGGGGGACAGATACGCAGTATTTT	CASSQDSQRGTDTQYF
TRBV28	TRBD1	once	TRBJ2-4	TGTGCCAGCAGTTTATGGGGACAGGGACCTGACATTCAGTACTTC	CASSLWGQGPDIQYF
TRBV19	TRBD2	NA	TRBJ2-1	TGTGCCAGTAGTATAGTGTTTAAGGCTAGCGGGGGGGCAGATGAGCAGTTCTTC	CASSIVFKASGGADEQFF
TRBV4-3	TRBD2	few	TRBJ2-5	TGCGCCAGCAGCTGGGTAGCGGGGGGGGGAGAGACCCAGTACTTC	CASSWVAGGGETQYF
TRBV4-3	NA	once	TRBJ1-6	TGCGCCAGCAGCCGAGGGCAGAACTCACCCCTCCACTTT	CASSRGQNSPLHF
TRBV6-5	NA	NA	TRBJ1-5	TGTGCCAGCAGAAGACAGGCAAATCAGCCCCAGCATTTT	CASRRQANQPQHF
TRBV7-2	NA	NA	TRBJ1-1	TGTGCCAGCAGGGAATTGGGGGGTTCTGTCTTCACTGAAGCTTTCTTT	CASRELGGSVFTEAFF
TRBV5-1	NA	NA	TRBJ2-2	TGCGCCAGCAGCTTGGGAAGGGGGTTAGCGAACACCGGGGAGCTGTTTTTT	CASSLGRGLANTGELFF
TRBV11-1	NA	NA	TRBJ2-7	TGTGCCAGCAGCTTAAACTTGGTCGAGGGAGACTACGAGCAGTACTTC	CASSLNLVEGDYEQYF
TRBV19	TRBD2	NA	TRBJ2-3	TGTGCCAGTAGTATCAGAGCGGGGGTCCTATCAGGCACAGATACGCAGTATTTT	CASSIRAGVLSGTDTQYF
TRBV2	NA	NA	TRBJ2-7	TGTGCCAGCAGTGAAGCGCTTCAGGCGTTCGAGCAGTACTTC	CASSEALQAFEQYF
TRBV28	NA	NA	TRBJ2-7	TGTGCCAGCGGAGTCCCGGGAAGGTACGAGCAGTACTTC	CASGVPGRYEQYF
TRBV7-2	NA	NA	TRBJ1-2	TGTGCCAGCAGCTTAGTCAGGGCCGGCTATGGCTACACCTTC	CASSLVRAGYGYTF
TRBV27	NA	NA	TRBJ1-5	TGTGCCAGCAGTACCCTCCAGGGTAATCAGCCCCAGCATTTT	CASSTLQGNQPQHF